This T cell receptor beta chain was obtained from a study of beta chain features in type 1 diabetes. This clone was detected only a few times. Its antigen is unknown. Study-level findings and limits: The naive, central memory and Treg TCRB repertoires of patients appeared to be more similar to one another than those of healthy donors. People with Type 1 diabetes carried modestly yet significantly shorter TCRB CDR3s in all four CD4+ subsets.

Expressed TCRB transcripts were sequenced, since all the RNA that had been isolated was reverse transcribed. Data came from immunoSEQ multiplex PCR; TCRdb stores just in-frame clones and leaves some out. The table shows 95,000 to 150,000 clones, with less than 20% occurring only once. Germline CDR1 SGHDT, CDR2 YYEEEE. The CDR3 runs 15 residues. The V end lost 0 bases, the J end lost 1 base, and 9 bases lay between the germline ends. This clonotype was sampled from a man in his thirties or forties with type 1 diabetes. The chain uses TRBV5-6 and TRBJ2-3; possible D gene TRBD2, 5 bases. Sample: central memory CD4+ T cells from blood. CDR3 residues: CASSLGGLGTDTQYF. CDR3 DNA: TGTGCCAGCAGCTTGGGAGGGCTGGGCACAGATACGCAGTATTTT.